The 31 T cell receptor beta chains given below trace back to one sample, sequenced in a study of blood T cells in healthy people across ages. A second about 7 to 12 cycle PCR used barcoded and J-beta primers. A single record per CDR3 protein comes from TCRdb applying MiXCR to the 5' RACE reads. The sample lists roughly 640,000 distinct CDR3 sequences; approximately 30% were seen once. The specimen sequenced was blood. The receptors here all came from a woman older than 75 in good health.

V usage is TRBV20-1 and J usage is TRBJ1-2; D perhaps matches TRBD1 (5 bases). The V end lost 3 bases, the J end lost 0 bases, and 11 bases lay between the germline ends. Germline-derived CDR1 and CDR2 are DFQATT and SNEGSKA (reference sequence). CDR3 size: 14 residues. The CDR3 DNA is TGCAGTGCTAGTGGGGACTCAGCTAACTATGGCTACACCTTC. Its protein is CSASGDSANYGYTF.

Worth noting for this clonotype: One junction end disagrees with the germline gene, perhaps due to a read error. The chain couples TRBV7-9 to TRBJ1-2; D not certain. This CDR3 is built from 12 residues. Germline V CDR1 and CDR2: SEHNR, FQNEAQ (reference sequence). For the CDR3, the DNA is TGTGCCAGCAGCTTATTCGACTATGGCTGCACCTTC. Amino acids: CASSLFDYGCTF.

This clonotype appeared a few times. This CDR3 is CASSSPGDTEAFF. CDR3 nucleotide sequence: TGTGCCAGCAGCTCCCCAGGTGACACTGAAGCTTTCTTT. The chain couples TRBV7-9 to TRBJ1-1; D ambiguous. This CDR3 spans 13 amino acids. Germline V gives CDR1 SEHNR, CDR2 FQNEAQ (reference sequence). Trimming shortened V by 4 bases and J by 3 bases, and 9 bases separated the two germline ends.

This chain connects TRBV20-1 to TRBJ1-1; no clear D. V dropped 6 bases and J dropped 5 bases, with 16 bases sitting between them. The CDR3 length is 13 residues. In germline, CDR1 is DFQATT, CDR2 SNEGSKA (reference sequence). The CDR3 DNA reads as TGCAGTGCCAGCTGGCTAACGGGGACTGAAGCTTTCTTT. This translates into CSASWLTGTEAFF.

This clonotype was detected many times. This sequence joins TRBV3-1 and TRBJ2-3; either TRBD1 or TRBD2 may supply D (5 bases each). V was shortened by 3 bases and J by 2 bases, with 18 bases between the two germline ends. Germline-derived CDR1 and CDR2 are LGHDT and YNNKEL (reference sequence). The CDR3 covers 17 residues. The CDR3 DNA reads TGTGCCAGCAGCCATGAAATGGGACCGGGGATCACAGATACGCAGTATTTT. Protein product: CASSHEMGPGITDTQYF.

This clonotype turned up a few times. V and J are TRBV7-9 and TRBJ2-1; perhaps TRBD1 as D (5 bases). CDR1 and CDR2 from the germline V gene are SEHNR and FQNEAQ (reference sequence). Trimming took off 3 bases at V and 0 bases at J, with 12 bases between the two ends. This CDR3 has 16 residues. Here the CDR3 reads CASSFRQSSSYNEQFF. The CDR3 coding sequence is TGTGCCAGCAGCTTCCGACAGTCCAGCTCCTACAATGAGCAGTTCTTC.

This clonotype occurred many times. The rearrangement uses TRBV12-3 or TRBV12-4 and TRBJ2-5; D is undetermined. The CDR3 extends over 13 amino acids. V gave up 2 bases and J gave up 5 bases, with 9 bases separating them. The chain's CDR3 is CASSLYGRETQYF. The DNA of the CDR3 is TGTGCCAGCAGTTTATACGGGCGCGAGACCCAGTACTTC.

Comments on this clonotype: A junction boundary mismatches the germline segment, possibly from a read error. The rearrangement uses TRBV28 and TRBJ2-2; the D call may be TRBD1 or TRBD2 (5 bases each). The CDR3 is 16 amino acids. The germline V gene has CDR1 MDHEN and CDR2 SYDVKM. The CDR3 nucleotides are TGCGCCAGTGAAAATCCAGCCACTTGGGGGACCAGGGAGCTGTTTTTT. It encodes CASENPATWGTRELFF.

As to this clonotype: Sequence at one end of the junction differs from germline and may be a read error. This rearrangement joins TRBV28 to TRBJ1-1; 8 nucleotides match TRBD1. Germline assignment: CDR1 MDHEN and CDR2 SYDVKM. The CDR3 runs 15 residues. The CDR3 DNA reads as TGTGCTAGCAGTTTAACCCGGACAGGGAAGACTGAAGCTTTCTTT. It translates to CASSLTRTGKTEAFF.

This clonotype was counted at least ten times. V and J are TRBV6-5 and TRBJ1-4; no definite D call. Per the germline V gene, CDR1 is MNHEY and CDR2 is SVGAGI. V lost 2 bases, J lost 2 bases, and 9 bases lay in between. The CDR3 runs to 15 residues. This CDR3 is CASSYGRTTNEKLFF. CDR3 nucleotides: TGTGCCAGCAGTTACGGGAGGACGACTAATGAAAAACTGTTTTTT.

This clonotype was seen only once. This chain links TRBV29-1 with TRBJ1-1; the match to TRBD1 covers 8 bases. J gave up 5 bases and V 5 bases, and 7 bases lay outside the gene matches. The CDR3 covers 13 residues. Germline V gives CDR1 SQVTM, CDR2 ANQGSEA. CDR3 sequence (DNA): TGCAGCGTTTGCCAGGGGGCGGGAACTGAAGCTTTCTTT. Translated: CSVCQGAGTEAFF.

A note on this clonotype: A much larger clone lies one base from this, so it may be a read error. The V call is TRBV12-3 or TRBV12-4, the J call TRBJ2-1; 7 nucleotides match TRBD1. There are 13 residues in the CDR3. With 5 bases clipped from V and 5 bases from J, the junction kept 3 bases outside the gene matches. The DNA for the CDR3 is TGTGCCAGCAGTGGGACAGACGACAATGAGCAGTTCTTC. Translated: CASSGTDDNEQFF.

As to this clonotype: This may be a read error: a much more frequent sequence differs by one nucleotide. The rearrangement joins TRBV5-1 to TRBJ2-7, with 7 bases matching TRBD2. This CDR3 contains 14 residues. The ends lost 7 bases at V and 7 bases at J; junction bases unmatched: 14. Germline CDR1 is SGHRS and CDR2 is YFSETQ. The CDR3: CASSRGGEGNEQYF. CDR3 sequence (DNA): TGCGCCAGCTCAAGGGGCGGGGAGGGCAATGAGCAGTACTTC. The whole variable domain, filled in from reference TRBV5-1 and TRBJ2-7, reads KAGVTQTPRYLIKTRGQQVTLSCSPISGHRSVSWYQQTPGQGLQFLFEYFSETQRNKGNFPGRFSGRQFSNSRSEMNVSTLELGDSALYLCASSRGGEGNEQYFGPGTRLTVT.

Here the CDR3 reads CASSFSDEQYF. In nucleotides, the CDR3 is TGTGCCAGCAGCTTTAGCGATGAGCAGTACTTC. The gene calls are TRBV14 and TRBJ2-1; a possible D gene is TRBD2 (5 bases). Gene TRBJ2-7 matches the end of the DNA better, so the J call may be wrong. CDR3 size: 11 residues. The germline V gene encodes CDR1 SGHDN and CDR2 FVKESK.

This clonotype has a count of ten or more. The chain recombines TRBV5-1 with TRBJ2-1; D gene ambiguous. Trimming took 1 base from V and 0 from J, leaving 8 bases between them. CDR1 and CDR2 (germline): SGHRS, YFSETQ. The CDR3 is made up of 15 amino acids. The CDR3 loop reads CASSLTQSSYNEQFF. In DNA form, the CDR3 reads TGCGCCAGCAGCTTGACACAGAGCTCCTACAATGAGCAGTTCTTC.

This clonotype came up a few times. The chain couples TRBV5-1 to TRBJ1-1, with D perhaps TRBD1 (5 bases). Germline CDR1 reads SGHRS; CDR2 reads YFSETQ. V shed 3 bases and J shed 6 bases, with 12 bases lying between them. This CDR3 region has 13 residues. CDR3 nucleotides: TGCGCCAGCAGCTCCTCCGTGGGGCCTGAAGCTTTCTTT. This codes for CASSSSVGPEAFF.

The chain employs TRBV27 and TRBJ2-7; weak D call: TRBD1 (6 bases). Between the trimmed V and J ends, which lost 5 bases and 5 bases, there was a span of 22 bases. The CDR3 has 16 residues. Germline V gives CDR1 MNHEY, CDR2 SMNVEV (reference sequence). CDR3 in amino acids: CASSRLDGGYWNEQYF. CDR3 DNA: TGTGCCAGCAGTCGACTTGATGGGGGCTACTGGAACGAGCAGTACTTC.

The CDR3 region is CASTAGGGSYEQYF. CDR3 DNA: TGCGCCAGCACGGCCGGTGGGGGCTCCTACGAGCAGTACTTC. The V and J genes are TRBV5-1 and TRBJ2-7; D assignment may be TRBD1 or TRBD2 (5 bases each). The CDR3 loop spans 14 amino acids. Germline lookup yields CDR1 SGHRS and CDR2 YFSETQ. V was cut by 6 bases and J by 0 bases, with 13 bases left in between.

This clonotype was found many times. The CDR3 sequence: CASSVGILAGSYNEQFF. CDR3 in DNA: TGTGCCAGCAGCGTAGGAATACTAGCGGGCTCGTACAATGAGCAGTTCTTC. The chain employs TRBV9 and TRBJ2-1, with 9 bases that match TRBD2. With 0 bases clipped from V and 4 bases from J, the junction kept 8 bases outside the gene matches. Germline loops: CDR1 SGDLS, CDR2 YYNGEE. The CDR3 has 17 residues.

This clonotype was recorded a few times. The chain has TRBV5-1 and TRBJ2-1; a weak D match, TRBD2 (6 bases). Trimming pared 4 bases from V and 4 bases from J, leaving 12 bases between. The CDR3 loop spans 14 amino acids. The germline gives CDR1 SGHRS, CDR2 YFSETQ. CDR3 DNA: TGCGCCAGCAGCGTACCGGGACTGTACAATGAGCAGTTCTTC. It encodes CASSVPGLYNEQFF.

This clonotype was recorded at least ten times. The chain recombines TRBV9 with TRBJ2-1, with TRBD2 matching over 9 bases. Germline V CDR1 and CDR2: SGDLS, YYNGEE. The V gene end was trimmed by 3 bases and the J gene end by 9 bases; junction bases not matched to a gene: 19. This CDR3 has 18 residues. The CDR3 reads CASSDPVSGGRGGPEQFF. In DNA form, the CDR3 reads TGTGCCAGCAGCGATCCGGTCTCAGGAGGGCGGGGGGGGCCTGAGCAGTTCTTC.

In its sample, this clonotype was seen a few times. This chain connects TRBV5-1 to TRBJ1-3, with 9 bases that match TRBD1. The CDR3 totals 14 residues. Germline CDR1 is SGHRS and CDR2 is YFSETQ. Unmatched junction bases numbered 1, after V lost 4 bases and J lost 2 bases. DNA for the CDR3: TGCGCCAGCAGCGGGACAGGGCCTGGAAACACCATATATTTT. Protein sequence: CASSGTGPGNTIYF.

Concerning this clonotype itself: A much larger clone sits a single nucleotide away, making a read error possible. The rearrangement links TRBV5-1 to TRBJ2-7; weak D call: TRBD2 (5 bases). V was clipped by 0 bases and J by 7 bases, with 14 bases between them. The CDR3 length is 14 residues. Germline V gene sequence: CDR1 SGHRS, CDR2 YFSETQ. The CDR3 here is CASSLETDYNEQYF. For the CDR3, the DNA is TGCGCCAGCAGCTTGGAGACCGACTACAATGAGCAGTACTTC.

This clonotype showed up many times. A much larger clone lies a single base off, so this may be a read error. The rearrangement uses TRBV6-5 and TRBJ1-4, with D uncertain. The germline gives CDR1 MNHEY, CDR2 SVGAGI. This CDR3 has 15 amino acids. CDR3 coding DNA: TGTGCCAGCAGTTACTACTGGGGTGGTAATGAAAAACGGTTTTTT. Its protein product is CASSYYWGGNEKRFF.

This clonotype has a count of ten or more. The chain couples TRBV15 to TRBJ2-1, with TRBD1 matching 11 bases. Germline-derived CDR1 and CDR2 are LNHNV and YYDKDF (reference sequence). The CDR3 is 15 residues long. V shed 5 bases and J 5 bases; nucleotides not matched to a gene: 5. The CDR3 sequence is CATSLRTGGHNEQFF. Here the CDR3 DNA reads TGTGCCACCAGCTTACGGACAGGGGGCCACAATGAGCAGTTCTTC.

This clonotype was observed a handful of times. The gene calls are TRBV30 and TRBJ1-5, with 8 bases lining up with TRBD1. V dropped 3 bases and J dropped 7; count of bases not matched to a gene: 8. The V gene's germline CDR1 is GTSNPN and CDR2 SVGIG (reference sequence). The CDR3 contains 14 residues. The CDR3 DNA reads TGTGCCTGGAGCTTACAGGGGGTCGGACAGCCCCAGCATTTT. Translated: CAWSLQGVGQPQHF. Full variable domain (outside the CDR3, taken from reference TRBV30 and TRBJ1-5): SQTIHQWPATLVQPVGSPLSLECTVEGTSNPNLYWYRQAAGRGLQLLFYSVGIGQISSEVPQNLSASRPQDRQFILSSKKLLLSDSGFYLCAWSLQGVGQPQHFGDGTRLSIL.

On this clonotype: A read error may explain this, as a much larger clone is one base away. The V and J genes are TRBV9 and TRBJ1-4, with D perhaps TRBD1 (5 bases). This CDR3 spans 15 amino acids. Germline assignment: CDR1 SGDLS and CDR2 YYNGEE. The CDR3 nucleotides read TGTGCCAGCAGCGTAGAAGGGGCAACTAATGAAAGACTGTTTTTT. It is translated as CASSVEGATNERLFF.

The chain carries TRBV30 and TRBJ2-7, with D tentatively TRBD1 (6 bases). The germline V gene encodes CDR1 GTSNPN and CDR2 SVGIG (reference sequence). The CDR3 has 14 amino acids. The V end lost 2 bases, the J end lost 2 bases, and 13 bases lay between the germline ends. The CDR3 DNA follows: TGTGCCTGGAGTAAACAACAGGGTGCCTACGAGCAGTACTTC. Encoded protein: CAWSKQQGAYEQYF.

Comment on this clonotype: This may come from a read error, since a much larger clone is one base off. The genes are TRBV10-3 and TRBJ1-2, with TRBD1 as a possible D gene (6 bases). The CDR3 has 13 amino acids. In germline, CDR1 is ENHRY, CDR2 SYGVKD. The CDR3 region is CATEKDSNHGYTF. In DNA, the CDR3 is TGTGCCACCGAAAAGGACAGTAACCATGGCTACACCTTC.

Only a few counts were recorded for this clonotype. The chain uses TRBV5-6 and TRBJ2-2, with 8 positions matching TRBD1. The CDR3 is 15 residues long. Per germline, CDR1 SGHDT and CDR2 YYEEEE. After removal of 4 bases from V and 4 bases from J, the junction contained 6 bases not matched to a gene. The CDR3 bases are TGTGCCAGCAGCAAGACAGGGGAGGCCACCGGGGAGCTGTTTTTT. Protein product: CASSKTGEATGELFF.

A few counts support this clonotype. A much more abundant neighbour one base away suggests this may be a read error. The V and J genes are TRBV4-2 and TRBJ2-5, with 12 bases aligning to TRBD2. Looked up from germline, CDR1 is LGHNA and CDR2 is YNFKEQ. V lost 4 bases and J lost 11; bases outside the gene matches: 17. There are 17 residues in the CDR3. The DNA of the CDR3 is TGTGCCAGCAGCCCCTCAACTAGCGGGGGGCTCTATAATGAGCAGTACTTC. Translating it yields CASSPSTSGGLYNEQYF.